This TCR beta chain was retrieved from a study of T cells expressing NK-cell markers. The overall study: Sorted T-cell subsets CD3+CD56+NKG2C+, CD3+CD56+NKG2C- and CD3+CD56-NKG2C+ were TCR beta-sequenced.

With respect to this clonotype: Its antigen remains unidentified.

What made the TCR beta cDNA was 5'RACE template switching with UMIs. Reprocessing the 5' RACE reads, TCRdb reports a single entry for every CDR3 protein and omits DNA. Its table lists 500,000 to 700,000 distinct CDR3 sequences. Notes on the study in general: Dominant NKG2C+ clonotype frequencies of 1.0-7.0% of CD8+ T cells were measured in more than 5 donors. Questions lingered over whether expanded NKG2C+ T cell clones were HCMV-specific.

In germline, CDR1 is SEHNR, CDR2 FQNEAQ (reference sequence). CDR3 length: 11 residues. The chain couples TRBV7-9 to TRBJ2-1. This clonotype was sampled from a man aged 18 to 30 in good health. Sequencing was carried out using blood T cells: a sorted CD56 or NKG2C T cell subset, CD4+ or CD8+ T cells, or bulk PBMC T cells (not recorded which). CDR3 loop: CASNKGNEQFF.